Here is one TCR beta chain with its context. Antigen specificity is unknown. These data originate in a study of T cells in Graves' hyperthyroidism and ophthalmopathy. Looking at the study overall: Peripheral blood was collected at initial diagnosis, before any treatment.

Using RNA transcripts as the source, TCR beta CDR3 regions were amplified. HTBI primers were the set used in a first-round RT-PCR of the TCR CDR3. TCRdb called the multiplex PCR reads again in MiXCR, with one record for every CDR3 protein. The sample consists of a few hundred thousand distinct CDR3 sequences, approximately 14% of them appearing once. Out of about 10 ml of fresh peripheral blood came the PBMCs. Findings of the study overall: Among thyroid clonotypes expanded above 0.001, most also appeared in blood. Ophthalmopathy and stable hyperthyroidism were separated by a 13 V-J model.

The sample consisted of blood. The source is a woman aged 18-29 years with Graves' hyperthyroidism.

The CDR3 DNA reads as TGCAGCGCAACGGGGGCGGGGGGCGCAGGAGGCTACACCTTC. This gives the protein CSATGAGGAGGYTF. The chain links TRBV29-1 to TRBJ1-2, with D perhaps matching TRBD1 (6 bases). V was shortened by 7 bases and J by 8 bases, with 23 bases between the two germline ends. CDR3 length: 14 residues. Germline V gene lookup returns CDR1 SQVTM and CDR2 ANQGSEA.